A single sample is the source of the 28 T cell receptor beta chains below, sequenced in a study of response to subunit inactivated influenza vaccine. One entry per CDR3 protein results from TCRdb running MiXCR on the RT-PCR reads. The sample yields roughly 760,000 distinct CDR3 sequences, 21% seen once. Sequenced here: PBMCs from blood, sampled 5 to 6 days after vaccination. The receptor set was obtained from a middle-aged man who received an inactivated influenza vaccine.

This clonotype was seen only a few times. V gene TRBV4-3 combines with J gene TRBJ2-3; D is unresolved. V shed 4 bases and J shed 3 bases, with 11 bases lying between them. The CDR3 runs to 14 residues. Germline CDR1 and CDR2: LGHNA and YSLEER. The CDR3 loop is CASSPHRVTDTQYF. DNA for the CDR3: TGCGCCAGCAGCCCCCATCGGGTTACAGATACGCAGTATTTT.

This rearrangement joins TRBV10-3 to TRBJ2-5; possibly TRBD2 for D (6 bases). This CDR3 spans 13 amino acids. Germline V gives CDR1 ENHRY, CDR2 SYGVKD. V gave up 11 bases and J gave up 0 bases, with 13 bases separating them. CDR3: CASGSLYQETQYF. The CDR3 nucleotides are TGTGCCTCCGGGAGCTTGTACCAAGAGACCCAGTACTTC.

The DNA of the CDR3 is TGTGCCATCAGACCCCAGGGAAGTGGTAATGAAGCTTTCTTT. Translation: CAIRPQGSGNEAFF. V usage is TRBV10-3 and J usage is TRBJ1-1, with D perhaps matching TRBD1 (5 bases). Germline CDR1 reads ENHRY; CDR2 reads SYGVKD. V lost 6 bases and J lost 7, with 18 bases in between. The CDR3 is 14 amino acids.

This clonotype was seen a few times. CDR3 loop: CASSLEPGSGTEAFF. CDR3 bases: TGTGCCAGCAGTTTAGAGCCGGGGTCGGGTACTGAAGCTTTCTTT. The chain couples TRBV28 to TRBJ1-1; no clear D. Per germline, CDR1 MDHEN and CDR2 SYDVKM. V lost 2 bases and J lost 5, with 15 bases in between. This CDR3 is 15 amino acids long.

This clonotype was counted only a few times. CDR3 nucleotides: TGTGCCAGCAGCTTAGGGTCAGGGATGGCCGGGGAGCTGTTTTTT. Translation: CASSLGSGMAGELFF. The gene calls are TRBV7-2 and TRBJ2-2; tentatively, D is TRBD1 (5 bases). Germline V lookup: CDR1 SGHTA, CDR2 FQGNSA. Trimming removed 1 base at V and 6 bases at J, with 12 bases between. CDR3 length: 15 amino acids.

The gene calls are TRBV15 and TRBJ1-5; no clear D gene. The germline CDR1 and CDR2 sequences are LNHNV and YYDKDF (reference sequence). CDR3 length: 15 residues. Deletions cut 3 bases from V and 5 bases from J, with 14 bases between. CDR3 coding DNA: TGTGCCACCAGCAGTATGGGAACCGGGGATCAGCCCCAGCATTTT. The encoded protein is CATSSMGTGDQPQHF.

In its sample, this clonotype was seen a few times. The chain recombines TRBV12-3 or TRBV12-4 with TRBJ1-1; possible D gene TRBD1, 5 bases. The CDR3 has 15 amino acids. Between the trimmed V and J ends, which lost 0 bases and 0 bases, there was a span of 8 bases. This chain's CDR3 is CASSLASRVNTEAFF. The CDR3 nucleotides are TGTGCCAGCAGTTTAGCTTCCAGGGTGAACACTGAAGCTTTCTTT.

The CDR3 loop reads CASTSGGPEAFF. In DNA, the CDR3 is TGTGCCAGCACTTCCGGGGGGCCTGAAGCTTTCTTT. The gene calls are TRBV7-2 and TRBJ1-1, with D perhaps matching TRBD1 (6 bases). The V gene's germline CDR1 is SGHTA and CDR2 FQGNSA. The CDR3 length is 12 residues. Trimming stripped 7 bases from V and 6 bases from J, with 12 bases between.

This clonotype was recorded a few times. This chain connects TRBV4-1 to TRBJ2-3; no clear D gene. Trimming stripped 0 bases from V and 4 bases from J, with 11 bases between. This CDR3 is built from 15 residues. CDR1 MGHRA and CDR2 YSYEKL come from the germline V gene. In DNA form, the CDR3 reads TGCGCCAGCAGCCAAGATGGAGCTAGTTCAGATACGCAGTATTTT. Its protein product is CASSQDGASSDTQYF.

This clonotype was observed a handful of times. The V and J genes are TRBV5-1 and TRBJ2-2; D is unclear. CDR1 SGHRS and CDR2 YFSETQ come from the germline V gene. The CDR3 is 15 residues long. V lost 4 bases and J 6 bases, leaving 16 bases between the germline ends. The CDR3 DNA is TGCGCCAGCAGCCGTCTGACCTCGGAAGCCGGGGAGCTGTTTTTT. Its translation is CASSRLTSEAGELFF.

This clonotype has just one count. The CDR3 region has the DNA TGTGCCAGCAGCCGGGCAGACACCGGGGAGCTGTTTTTT. Its translation: CASSRADTGELFF. The chain joins TRBV9 to TRBJ2-2; no definite D call. Germline V lookup: CDR1 SGDLS, CDR2 YYNGEE. The CDR3 contains 13 residues. The V and J ends lost 4 bases and 3 bases respectively, with 7 bases between them.

The chain is built from TRBV20-1 and TRBJ2-7, with D unclear. This CDR3 has 13 residues. The V and J ends lost 2 bases and 1 base respectively, with 9 bases between them. Germline-derived CDR1 and CDR2 are DFQATT and SNEGSKA (reference sequence). CDR3 nucleotide sequence: TGCAGTGCTAGACTAGGACCATCCTACGAGCAGTACTTC. This translates into CSARLGPSYEQYF.

The chain is built from TRBV7-6 and TRBJ2-5; 8 positions agree with TRBD2. The J segment lost 4 bases and the V segment lost 2 bases, leaving 6 bases of the junction unmatched. The CDR3 is 15 amino acids. The germline gives CDR1 SGHVS, CDR2 FNYEAQ. This CDR3 is CASSLSGGPIETQYF. CDR3 sequence (DNA): TGTGCCAGCAGCTTATCGGGAGGGCCGATAGAGACCCAGTACTTC.

As to this clonotype: One end of the junction is discordant with germline, which a read error may explain. The rearrangement uses TRBV7-7 and TRBJ2-3; no definite D call. Germline CDR1 SSHAT, CDR2 FNYEAQ (reference sequence). The CDR3 is 15 residues long. CDR3 protein: CASSLTPSLTDTQYF. The CDR3 DNA is TGTGCTAGCAGCTTGACGCCATCCCTCACAGATACGCAGTATTTT.

This clonotype was detected only a few times. The chain recombines TRBV20-1 with TRBJ1-2, with 7 bases fitting TRBD1. The CDR3 sequence is 11 residues long. J gave up 6 bases and V 6 bases, and 4 bases lay outside the gene matches. Germline V lookup: CDR1 DFQATT, CDR2 SNEGSKA (reference sequence). The CDR3 reads CSAKTGNGYTF. CDR3 nucleotides: TGCAGTGCCAAGACAGGGAATGGCTACACCTTC.

The V gene is TRBV9, the J gene TRBJ2-1; no firm D call. Trimming cost V 3 bases and J 0 bases, with 16 bases left between them. There are 17 residues in the CDR3. CDR1 is SGDLS, CDR2 YYNGEE, per germline. CDR3 sequence (DNA): TGTGCCAGCAGCGGAGCCCCCCTCATTAGCTCCTACAATGAGCAGTTCTTC. This translates into CASSGAPLISSYNEQFF.

This clonotype was observed a single time. The chain carries TRBV7-2 and TRBJ2-5; possibly TRBD1 for D (6 bases). The CDR3 runs to 15 residues. Germline V gives CDR1 SGHTA, CDR2 FQGNSA. Trimming left V 4 bases short and J 7 bases short, with 19 bases between. The CDR3 reads CASSSRTEGPGTQYF. The CDR3 bases are TGTGCCAGCAGCTCTCGGACAGAGGGACCTGGGACCCAGTACTTC. The full variable domain, rest sourced from reference TRBV7-2 and TRBJ2-5, is GAGVSQSPSNKVTEKGKDVELRCDPISGHTALYWYRQSLGQGLEFLIYFQGNSAPDKSGLPSDRFSAERTGGSVSTLTIQRTQQEDSAVYLCASSSRTEGPGTQYFGPGTRLLVL.

Ten or more counts support this clonotype. The rearrangement uses TRBV6-5 and TRBJ2-2; 12 bases line up with TRBD2. The CDR3 consists of 18 residues. Looked up from germline, CDR1 is MNHEY and CDR2 is SVGAGI. The V gene end was trimmed by 0 bases and the J gene end by 5 bases; junction bases not matched to a gene: 7. CDR3 DNA sequence: TGTGCCAGCAGTTACTCGGCTAGCGGGAGGGCCGTAACCGGGGAGCTGTTTTTT. Translation: CASSYSASGRAVTGELFF.

V gene TRBV20-1 combines with J gene TRBJ1-6; TRBD1 might be the D (6 bases). CDR1 is DFQATT and CDR2 is SNEGSKA in the germline V gene (reference sequence). The CDR3 is 13 residues long. V was pared by 5 bases and J by 6 bases, with 11 bases between. CDR3 amino acids: CSAPGHLNSPLHF. The CDR3 nucleotides read TGCAGTGCTCCGGGACACCTTAATTCACCCCTCCACTTT.

The V gene is TRBV10-3, the J gene TRBJ2-7; 7 nucleotides line up with TRBD1. With V trimmed by 3 bases and J by 1 base, 3 bases remained unmatched. From germline, CDR1 is ENHRY and CDR2 SYGVKD. This CDR3 region has 14 residues. CDR3 nucleotide sequence: TGTGCCATCAGTGAATCGGGACAGTCCTACGAGCAGTACTTC. It codes for CAISESGQSYEQYF.

This clonotype has only a few counts. The rearrangement joins TRBV27 to TRBJ2-3; weak D call: TRBD1 (5 bases). This CDR3 has 15 amino acids. Deletions cut 5 bases from V and 1 base from J, with 13 bases between. Germline V CDR1 and CDR2: MNHEY, SMNVEV (reference sequence). CDR3 DNA: TGTGCCAGCAGTCCTCAGGGTATTGGCACAGATACGCAGTATTTT. Translating gives CASSPQGIGTDTQYF.

The chain has TRBV15 and TRBJ2-1; D call uncertain. This CDR3 has 12 residues. V lost 6 bases to trimming and J lost 5 bases, with 8 bases between them. CDR1 LNHNV and CDR2 YYDKDF come from the germline V gene (reference sequence). This CDR3 is CATSVHHNEQFF. CDR3 DNA: TGTGCCACCAGTGTGCATCACAATGAGCAGTTCTTC.

This clonotype was recorded at least ten times. The chain is built from TRBV5-1 and TRBJ1-2; no definite D call. The CDR3 spans 11 residues. Germline-derived CDR1 and CDR2 are SGHRS and YFSETQ. V lost 3 bases and J lost 8, with 8 bases in between. CDR3 in amino acids: CASSSPAGYTF. For the CDR3, the DNA is TGCGCCAGCAGCTCGCCCGCGGGCTACACCTTC.

On this clonotype: A read error may produce the germline difference seen at one junction end. V is TRBV12-3 or TRBV12-4 and J is TRBJ2-1, with a possible D match to TRBD2 (7 bases). The CDR3 runs to 15 residues. In DNA form, the CDR3 reads TGTGCCAGCACTTTAAGGGGGGGCCCCTACAATGAGCAGTTCTTC. Translated: CASTLRGGPYNEQFF.

The rearrangement joins TRBV7-8 to TRBJ1-1; D unresolved. Germline V gene data show CDR1 as SGHVS and CDR2 as FQNEAQ. Trimming took off 2 bases at V and 0 bases at J, with 13 bases between the two ends. The CDR3 is 16 amino acids. CDR3 protein: CASSLWRSEMNTEAFF. The CDR3 region has the DNA TGTGCCAGCAGCTTATGGAGGAGTGAGATGAACACTGAAGCTTTCTTT.

The chain couples TRBV29-1 to TRBJ2-3, with unresolved D. Per germline, CDR1 SQVTM and CDR2 ANQGSEA. The CDR3 consists of 13 residues. V gave up 3 bases and J gave up 0 bases, with 7 bases separating them. The CDR3 bases are TGCAGCGTTGATGTCGGGAGCACAGATACGCAGTATTTT. Encoded protein: CSVDVGSTDTQYF.

The chain has TRBV20-1 and TRBJ1-1; no definite D call. This CDR3 contains 14 residues. Trimming removed 4 bases at V and 1 base at J, with 13 bases between. The germline V gene encodes CDR1 DFQATT and CDR2 SNEGSKA (reference sequence). As DNA, the CDR3 is TGCAGTGCTATTTCGATAGAAGCGAACACTGAAGCTTTCTTT. Amino acids: CSAISIEANTEAFF.

This rearrangement joins TRBV10-3 to TRBJ1-4; D gene ambiguous. CDR3 size: 13 residues. Trimming removed 6 bases from V and 7 bases from J, with 12 bases in between. Germline-derived CDR1 and CDR2 are ENHRY and SYGVKD. DNA of the CDR3: TGTGCCATCAGGGGAACACTTGGTGAAAAACTGTTTTTT. It is translated as CAIRGTLGEKLFF.